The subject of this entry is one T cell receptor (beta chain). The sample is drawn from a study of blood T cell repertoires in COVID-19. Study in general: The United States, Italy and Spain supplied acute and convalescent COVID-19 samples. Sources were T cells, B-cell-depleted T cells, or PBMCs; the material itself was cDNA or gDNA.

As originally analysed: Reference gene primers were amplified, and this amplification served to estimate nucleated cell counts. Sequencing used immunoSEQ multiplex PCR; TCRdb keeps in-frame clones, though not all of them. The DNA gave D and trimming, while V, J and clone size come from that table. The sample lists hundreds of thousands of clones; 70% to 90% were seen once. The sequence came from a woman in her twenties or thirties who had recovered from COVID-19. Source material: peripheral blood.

This CDR3 reads CASSSATIYSGNTIYF. In DNA, the CDR3 is TGTGCCAGCAGTTCCGCCACTATCTACTCTGGAAACACCATATATTTT. The rearrangement uses TRBV6-2 or TRBV6-3 and TRBJ1-3; D is undetermined. Trimming cost V 4 bases and J 0 bases, with 13 bases left between them. The CDR3 runs to 16 residues. Germline CDR1 MNHEY, CDR2 SVGEGT.